This T cell receptor beta chain stems from a study of T cell repertoires in cytomegalovirus infection. Study context: In public TCR beta signatures, there were indications of both CMV infection and matching HLA type.

Turning to this clonotype: The antigen remains undetermined.

One entry per CDR3 protein, called by TCRdb with MiXCR from the reads. The sample lists approximately 200,000 distinct CDR3 sequences, 28% occurring once. This CDR3 is 17 amino acids long. Trimming took off 3 bases at V and 3 bases at J, with 21 bases between the two ends. Study results and limitations: Individuals carrying CMV plus the relevant HLA were identified by cumulative frequency of public TCR beta families. Clonotype analysis showed dominance of the ex vivo response by HLA-C-restricted CMV-specific TCR beta clonotypes.

The sequenced material came from PBMCs. The sequence was obtained from a human donor in good health (CMV status not recorded). Some clones in this sample may be carry-over from other donors' samples. The chain joins TRBV12-3 or TRBV12-4 to TRBJ2-7, with D possibly being TRBD2 (6 bases). CDR3 sequence (DNA): TGTGCCAGCAGTTTTGGGGCCGGGGGTCCCCGAAACTACGAGCAGTACTTC. It yields the protein CASSFGAGGPRNYEQYF.